This entry concerns a single T cell receptor beta chain. The record originates from a study of human T cells and chemical hapten exposure. Whole blood that had not been fractionated was the source of extracted total RNA. The CDR3 loop spans 10 amino acids. The V gene lost 1 base and the J gene lost 12 bases, with 9 bases spanning the gap. Germline V gene sequence: CDR1 SQVTM, CDR2 ANQGSEA. TCRdb reprocessed the 5' RACE reads with MiXCR, giving one entry per CDR3 protein. The sample holds under 150,000 distinct CDR3 sequences, 19% seen once. The TCR comes from a human donor in good health. The J gene is TRBJ1-1, the V gene TRBV29-1; D call uncertain. The CDR3 protein is CSVEAEWSFF. The DNA of the CDR3 is TGCAGCGTTGAAGCTGAGTGGTCTTTCTTT.